The 7 T cell receptor beta chains in this list originate from one sample, sequenced in a study of Ad26.COV2.S vaccination and SARS-CoV-2 variants. Here immunoSEQ multiplex PCR was the method, and the copy in TCRdb shows in-frame clones only, minus some. Altogether 350,000 to 400,000 clones are present, about nine tenths being singletons, with the ten largest covering 3.5%. Treatment in this sample: 15 to 20 received Ad26.COV2.S at low or high dose, single or two shots; several received placebo; per-sample allocation not given. Material that was analyzed had been drawn on day 63 after the first vaccine or placebo injection. This specimen was peripheral blood, taken in a trial of Ad26.COV2.S vaccine versus placebo. These receptors were taken from a person between 18 and 65 years old who received the Ad26.COV2.S COVID-19 vaccine or a placebo.

This rearrangement joins TRBV24-1 to TRBJ2-1; 8 bases are shared with TRBD2. The germline CDR1 and CDR2 sequences are KGHDR and SFDVKD. The length of the CDR3 is 15 residues. V shed 4 bases and J 5 bases; nucleotides not matched to a gene: 6. Here the CDR3 reads CATSDPGTRHNEQFF. In DNA, the CDR3 is TGTGCCACCAGTGACCCCGGGACTAGACACAATGAGCAGTTCTTC.

Comment on this clone: Distinct nucleotide sequences in the sample also encode this CDR3. The rearrangement joins TRBV7-9 to TRBJ1-1; D is uncertain. The CDR3 contains 13 residues. Trimming pared 3 bases from V and 1 base from J, leaving 6 bases between. Germline V gene data show CDR1 as SEHNR and CDR2 as FQNEAQ (reference sequence). This CDR3 is CASSFSGNTEAFF. As DNA, the CDR3 is TGTGCCAGCAGCTTTTCAGGGAACACTGAAGCTTTCTTT.

In DNA form, the CDR3 reads TGTGCCAGCAGCTTAGTCAGGGGGCCGAATCAGCCCCAGCATTTT. Its protein is CASSLVRGPNQPQHF. The gene calls are TRBV7-8 and TRBJ1-5, with TRBD1 identical over 8 bases. CDR3 length: 15 amino acids. V trimming: 1 base; J trimming: 4 bases; junction bases outside the gene matches: 3. The germline V gene has CDR1 SGHVS and CDR2 FQNEAQ.

The chain combines TRBV2 with TRBJ1-2, with a tentative D call TRBD1 (5 bases). There are 13 residues in the CDR3. V gave up 0 bases and J gave up 8 bases, with 10 bases separating them. CDR1 SNHLY and CDR2 FYNNEI come from the germline V gene. The CDR3 nucleotides are TGTGCCAGCAGTGAAGCGCGAGGGGAGGGCTACACCTTC. This translates into CASSEARGEGYTF.

V is TRBV7-9 and J is TRBJ2-6; possible D gene TRBD1, 6 bases. CDR1 is SEHNR and CDR2 is FQNEAQ in the germline V gene (reference sequence). The germline V and J ends were trimmed by 4 bases and 3 bases, with 10 bases remaining between them. CDR3 length equals 15 residues. The CDR3 DNA sequence: TGTGCCAGCAGCTCCCGACAGGTTGGGGCCAACGTCCTGACTTTC. Residues: CASSSRQVGANVLTF.

This rearrangement joins TRBV10-2 to TRBJ2-3; D call uncertain. The V gene's germline CDR1 is WSHSY and CDR2 SAAADI. V lost 7 bases, J lost 6 bases, and 14 bases lay in between. The CDR3 length is 13 residues. This chain's CDR3 is CASKTMTWDTQYF. CDR3 DNA sequence: TGCGCCAGCAAAACGATGACCTGGGATACGCAGTATTTT.

The V gene is TRBV5-1, the J gene TRBJ2-1; D may match TRBD1 or TRBD2 (5 bases each). V was trimmed by 8 bases and J by 0 bases, leaving 15 bases between them. This CDR3 contains 15 residues. Germline CDR1 is SGHRS and CDR2 is YFSETQ. The CDR3 DNA sequence: TGCGCCAGTTACCGGGACCCGAGCTCCTACAATGAGCAGTTCTTC. It translates to CASYRDPSSYNEQFF.